This T cell receptor beta chain was identified during a study of T cells in women clearing cervical HPV infection (dated by TCRdb to between 2018 and 2020). Turning to the overall study: The cases were approximately 25 women with histologically confirmed HPV16-related CIN3 or worse, and 2 of these cases were invasive cancers. Nested within Costa Rica's Guanacaste HPV Natural History Study, an exploratory proof-of-principle case-control study compared TCR repertoires across cervical HPV16 outcomes. Cases and controls were matched on age within five years and on year of sample collection. The controls were around 25 women whose single incident HPV16 infection cleared within 12 months with no development of precancer or cancer. Among cases, blood sampling came a median of roughly 150 days after lesion detection, with an interquartile range of roughly 85 to 220 days. A median age of around 30 years was observed in cases versus approximately 40 in controls, and no significant differences in baseline characteristics were found. Because only a few women had HLA typing data, the possibility that HLA type acted as a confounder could not be ruled out. Blood from cases was drawn at the visit where the lesion was first identified, while blood from controls was drawn once the infection was no longer detected. Five blinded duplicates per group were added as quality controls, so that some 60 samples were obtained: approximately 50 participants and about 10 replicates. In the parent cohort, around 9,900 women aged 18 or older were enrolled in Guanacaste, Costa Rica, during about 1993 to 1995 and then followed for around seven years.

The immunoSEQ assay used multiplex PCR to amplify TCR beta CDR3 regions from an average of about 1,200 ng of genomic DNA per sample. Primer bias was corrected in the assay by using a complete synthetic TCR repertoire to establish an amplification baseline. The amplicons were sequenced using the Illumina platform. Per the authors' processing: Sequences were error-corrected by clustering with frequency ratios and a modified nearest-neighbor algorithm, then analyzed in the immunoSEQ Analyzer with IMGT gene definitions. At each rarefaction depth, TCR richness and evenness were averaged across 20 rarefaction repeats, and samples with fewer sequences than that depth were excluded. V, D and J gene relative abundances were compared between groups with Wilcoxon rank sum tests, applying FDR correction. For the blinded duplicates, the intraclass correlation was 95.6% for TCR richness and averaged roughly 79% across more than 60 gene segments. TCRdb took over this immuneACCESS table, retaining in-frame rearrangements with V and J assigned. Such tables are incomplete; in checked studies, under half of the missing clones stem from an unresolved V gene, and the remainder is unexplained. Clonal size and the V and J genes are those of that table, whereas D and trimming came from the DNA. In this sample's table one finds tens of thousands of clones. The ten largest make up approximately 1.4% of the sample.

Every participant had a single incident cervical HPV16 infection, and women with prevalent HPV16 infections were excluded. Cervical HPV DNA was detected by MY09/MY11 PCR, and genotyping was performed by dot-blot hybridization. About 14 mL of heparinized blood were centrifuged, and the buffy coat was aliquoted, frozen at -30°C, then stored at -80°C. QIAGEN kits were used to extract genomic DNA from the buffy coat specimens. General findings and caveats noted by the study authors: Because T-cell numbers per sample were unknown, differences in richness could reflect varying T-cell content rather than repertoire biology. The cross-sectional design could not show whether the associations came before the infection or were a result of it, and neither effector/memory subsets nor HPV-specific T cells were isolated. Random forest classifiers combining richness and V gene abundances distinguished cases from controls with an estimated AUC of just under 0.85. Across sequencing depths, CIN3+ cases showed significantly higher TCR repertoire richness than controls, but evenness did not differ between the groups.

Remarks on this clone: Its antigen remains undetermined.

The receptor was derived from a woman between 18 and 70 years old with a cervical HPV16 infection that either progressed to CIN3+ or cleared (not recorded which). The specimen was blood buffy coat.

CDR3 bases read: TGCAGTGCTGCCAAGGGGTTTGAGATGAACACTGAA. The encoded protein is CSAAKGFEMNTE. The complete CDR3 reads CSAAKGFEMNTEAFF. The V and J segments used are TRBV20-1 and TRBJ1-1; the D gene is perhaps TRBD1, on 5 matching bases. The read comes to an end 3 residues before the CDR3 does, leaving the germline J gene to fill in the end. Counted from cysteine to phenylalanine, this CDR3 has 15 amino acids. Only the CDR3 bases that were read are kept: 36 of them, in frame from base 1. CDR1 and CDR2, per the germline V gene (reference sequence), are DFQATT and SNEGSKA. V is pared back by 5 bases and J by 0 bases, with 16 bases lying between the germline termini.